The 31 T cell receptor beta chains given below trace back to one sample, sequenced in a study of tumor-infiltrating lymphocytes in primary liver carcinoma. Priming with a constant-region primer yielded TCR beta cDNA from roughly 0.45 ug total RNA. ARM-PCR was slightly modified, and three nested multiplex PCR rounds with it gave rise to the TCR beta libraries. Two initial PCR rounds of about 11 cycles each paired TRBV1-TRBV30 forward primers with a C-beta reverse primer. One entry per CDR3 protein, called by TCRdb with MiXCR from the multiplex PCR reads. The sample comprises tens of thousands of distinct CDR3 sequences, 65% to 75% of which are singletons, and around 24% rests with the top ten. For each extraction, RNA and DNA were obtained together from 20-30 mg of unsorted bulk tissue. Sequenced: tumor-adjacent normal liver tissue. These receptors all stem from a man aged 40-55 years with primary liver carcinoma and hepatitis B virus infection.

The chain couples TRBV4-1 to TRBJ1-4, with a weak D call TRBD1 (5 bases). The V end was cut by 0 bases, the J end by 0 bases, with 11 bases between. Germline values: CDR1 MGHRA, CDR2 YSYEKL. This CDR3 spans 17 amino acids. CDR3 region: CASSQERTTTTNEKLFF. DNA for the CDR3: TGCGCCAGCAGCCAAGAACGGACAACCACAACTAATGAAAAACTGTTTTTT.

In the case of this clonotype: As the CDR3 is not closed by the conserved phenylalanine or tryptophan, this likely results from a read error. This chain links TRBV5-1 with TRBJ2-7; the match to TRBD1 covers 8 bases. The trim removed 0 bases at V and 4 bases at J, leaving 9 bases unmatched. Germline V gene lookup returns CDR1 SGHRS and CDR2 YFSETQ. This CDR3 spans 16 amino acids. This chain's CDR3 is CASSLEPTGVSYEQYL. The DNA of the CDR3 is TGCGCCAGCAGCTTGGAACCGACAGGGGTATCATACGAGCAGTACTTA.

A remark on this clonotype: One end of the junction does not line up with germline, which may come from a read error. This chain connects TRBV6-5 to TRBJ1-1; D possibly corresponds to TRBD1 (5 bases). The CDR3 consists of 16 residues. CDR1 and CDR2 (germline): MNHEY, SVGAGI. The CDR3 DNA reads as TGTACCAGCAGTTGCTCCAGGGCAGGGCATGGAGCTGAAGCTTTCTTT. This encodes CTSSCSRAGHGAEAFF.

This clonotype was observed many times. This chain uses TRBV30 with TRBJ2-3; 9 bases are a match to TRBD1. The CDR3 runs 15 residues. Germline values: CDR1 GTSNPN, CDR2 SVGIG (reference sequence). The V segment lost 3 bases and the J segment 3 bases; nucleotides outside the gene matches: 7. CDR3 region: CAWRGTGLRTDTQYF. CDR3 sequence (DNA): TGTGCCTGGAGGGGGACAGGGTTAAGAACAGATACGCAGTATTTT.

The V gene is TRBV29-1, the J gene TRBJ2-1, with D possibly matching TRBD1 (5 bases). CDR3 length: 12 amino acids. V was pared by 7 bases and J by 9 bases, with 16 bases between. Germline CDR1 SQVTM, CDR2 ANQGSEA. For the CDR3, the DNA is TGCAGCGCAGGACACTACTGGATTGAGCAGTTCTTC. Translating it yields CSAGHYWIEQFF.

To note about this clonotype: This CDR3 is missing its conserved last phenylalanine or tryptophan, likely due to a read error. CDR3 nucleotides: TGTGCCAGCAGCCTGCTTGGAGGCTCAGCGGTCTCCTACGATGAGCAGTTCCTC. This translates into CASSLLGGSAVSYDEQFL. The V gene is TRBV7-8, the J gene TRBJ2-1; tentatively, D is TRBD2 (5 bases). Germline V gene lookup returns CDR1 SGHVS and CDR2 FQNEAQ. The CDR3 consists of 18 residues.

This clonotype was seen at least ten times. The gene calls are TRBV6-5 and TRBJ2-7; D may match TRBD1 or TRBD2 (5 bases each). CDR3 size: 14 residues. Trimming stripped 4 bases from V and 2 bases from J, with 12 bases between. The germline gives CDR1 MNHEY, CDR2 SVGAGI. CDR3 amino acids: CASSSPGATYEQYF. CDR3 nucleotides: TGTGCCAGCAGTTCCCCCGGGGCCACCTACGAGCAGTACTTC.

Comments on this clonotype: The junction departs from germline at one end; a sequencing error may be responsible. This sequence joins TRBV29-1 and TRBJ2-2, with D possibly being TRBD1 or TRBD2 (5 bases each). CDR1 and CDR2 (germline): SQVTM, ANQGSEA. This CDR3 has 14 residues. CDR3: CSVLGPGPTGVLFF. CDR3 sequence (DNA): TGCAGCGTCCTCGGTCCGGGACCCACCGGGGTACTGTTCTTT.

Details on this clonotype: One junction end does not reproduce the germline sequence, and a read error may be involved. The chain is built from TRBV4-3 and TRBJ2-7, with 9 bases fitting TRBD2. This CDR3 spans 15 amino acids. The germline CDR1 and CDR2 sequences are LGHNA and YSLEER. The CDR3 DNA reads as TGCGCCAGCAGCCAGGCGCTAGCGGGATGGCACGAGCAATACTTC. Protein sequence: CASSQALAGWHEQYF.

Regarding this clonotype: A read error may account for a junction end that differs from germline. The rearrangement uses TRBV7-8 and TRBJ2-1; D is possibly TRBD2 (5 bases). Germline V gene lookup returns CDR1 SGHVS and CDR2 FQNEAQ. This CDR3 region has 18 residues. The CDR3 DNA reads TGTGCCAGCAGCCCGCTTGGAGGCTCAGAGGTATCCTACGATGAGCAGTTCTTC. Protein sequence: CASSPLGGSEVSYDEQFF.

In the case of this clonotype: Since no conserved phenylalanine or tryptophan closes the CDR3, a read error is the likely cause. This chain joins TRBV11-2 and TRBJ2-1; D might be TRBD2 (6 bases). V gave up 6 bases and J gave up 4 bases, with 16 bases separating them. Germline V gene data show CDR1 as SGHAT and CDR2 as FQNNGV. CDR3 length equals 15 residues. CDR3 amino acids: CASRLNTGGYNEQFS. The CDR3 DNA sequence: TGTGCCAGCAGGTTAAATACTGGGGGGTACAATGAGCAGTTCTCC.

This clonotype was seen repeatedly, ten times or more. CDR3 region: CAHAASGRASGELFF. The CDR3 DNA sequence: TGTGCCCACGCTGCTAGCGGGAGGGCCTCCGGGGAGCTGTTTTTT. V gene TRBV28 combines with J gene TRBJ2-2, with 12 bases identical to TRBD2. Per the germline V gene, CDR1 is MDHEN and CDR2 is SYDVKM. There are 15 residues in the CDR3. The trim removed 11 bases at V and 6 bases at J, leaving 10 bases unmatched. Together with reference TRBV28 and TRBJ2-2, the CDR3 gives the full variable domain: DVKVTQSSRYLVKRTGEKVFLECVQDMDHENMFWYRQDPGLGLRLIYFSYDVKMKEKGDIPEGYSVSREKKERFSLILESASTNQTSMYLCAHAASGRASGELFFGEGSRLTVL.

This clonotype was seen at least ten times. The chain uses TRBV11-2 and TRBJ2-1; D is unclear. The CDR3 contains 12 residues. Trimming shortened V by 1 base and J by 7 bases, and 5 bases separated the two germline ends. In germline, CDR1 is SGHAT, CDR2 FQNNGV. Written as DNA, the CDR3 is TGTGCCAGCAGCTTAGTAGGGAATGAGCAGTTCTTC. This gives the protein CASSLVGNEQFF.

The table lists this clonotype with a few counts. The chain couples TRBV13 to TRBJ2-5; 7 bases line up with TRBD2. The end of the DNA aligns better with TRBJ2-1, so the J call may be wrong. Germline V lookup: CDR1 PRHDT, CDR2 FYEKMQ (reference sequence). The CDR3 sequence is 14 residues long. CDR3: CASRDHGRGDEQFF. CDR3 bases: TGTGCCAGCAGAGACCACGGTCGGGGGGATGAGCAGTTCTTC.

The CDR3 DNA follows: TGTGCCAGCAGCTCTAAACAGGCTGAAGCTTTCTTT. Translating gives CASSSKQAEAFF. This chain uses TRBV11-2 with TRBJ1-1; D is possibly TRBD1 (5 bases). V was cut by 4 bases and J by 6 bases, with 9 bases left in between. This CDR3 comprises 12 residues. Germline V gene lookup returns CDR1 SGHAT and CDR2 FQNNGV.

Regarding this clonotype: At one boundary the junction diverges from the germline segment, which might be a read error. CDR3 amino acids: CATNESGWWQGPYGQYF. CDR3 bases: TGTGCCACCAATGAATCCGGCTGGTGGCAGGGTCCCTACGGGCAGTACTTC. V and J are TRBV6-1 and TRBJ2-7, with TRBD1 as a possible D gene (5 bases). Germline V lookup: CDR1 MNHNS, CDR2 SASEGT. The CDR3 runs to 17 residues.

In the case of this clonotype: A junction end diverges from the germline sequence, so it may reflect a read error. The J gene is TRBJ2-2, the V gene TRBV29-1; 7 bases align to TRBD2. This CDR3 contains 14 residues. Germline V gives CDR1 SQVTM, CDR2 ANQGSEA. This CDR3 is CSTEEGGFTGEPFF. The CDR3 coding sequence is TGCAGCACCGAAGAGGGAGGGTTCACCGGGGAGCCGTTTTTT.

V is TRBV6-6 and J is TRBJ2-7; D is unresolved. Trimming shortened V by 2 bases and J by 11 bases, and 16 bases separated the two germline ends. The CDR3 consists of 13 residues. Germline V gene data show CDR1 as MNHNY and CDR2 as SVGAGI (reference sequence). For the CDR3, the DNA is TGTGCCAGCAGTTACGCGGTCTCTTACGAAGAGTACTTC. Translated, it gives CASSYAVSYEEYF.

In its sample, this clonotype was seen many times. The chain's CDR3 is CASRRDQATYNEQFF. The DNA of the CDR3 is TGTGCCAGCAGGAGGGACCAAGCAACCTACAATGAGCAGTTCTTC. The chain joins TRBV28 to TRBJ2-1; D is tentatively TRBD1 or TRBD2 (5 bases each). Per the germline V gene, CDR1 is MDHEN and CDR2 is SYDVKM. The V and J ends lost 6 bases and 2 bases respectively, with 14 bases between them. The length of the CDR3 is 15 residues. The full variable domain, with the rest looked up from reference TRBV28 and TRBJ2-1, is DVKVTQSSRYLVKRTGEKVFLECVQDMDHENMFWYRQDPGLGLRLIYFSYDVKMKEKGDIPEGYSVSREKKERFSLILESASTNQTSMYLCASRRDQATYNEQFFGPGTRLTVL.

The chain joins TRBV11-2 to TRBJ2-5; D is unclear. Germline values: CDR1 SGHAT, CDR2 FQNNGV. CDR3 length: 16 amino acids. Trimming took off 1 base at V and 5 bases at J, with 17 bases between the two ends. CDR3 loop: CASSLVTGRLQETQYF. The CDR3, as DNA: TGTGCCAGCAGCTTAGTCACGGGCCGCCTGCAGGAGACCCAGTACTTC.

Worth noting for this clonotype: A much larger clone lies one base from this, so it may be a read error. The V and J genes are TRBV5-1 and TRBJ2-7; 13 nucleotides line up with TRBD2. The V gene's germline CDR1 is SGHRS and CDR2 YFSETQ. The CDR3 extends over 15 amino acids. V lost 6 bases, J lost 2 bases, and 5 bases stayed unmatched. The CDR3 loop is CASTHGLAGAYEQYF. The CDR3 DNA reads TGCGCCAGCACCCACGGACTAGCGGGGGCCTACGAGCAGTACTTC.

This clonotype was detected many times. The V and J genes are TRBV12-3 or TRBV12-4 and TRBJ2-7, with a weak D call TRBD2 (5 bases). V was shortened by 3 bases and J by 3 bases, with 12 bases between the two germline ends. This CDR3 has 14 amino acids. CDR3 DNA: TGTGCCAGCAGTTTTGAGGGCCCTTTCTACGAGCAGTACTTC. Protein: CASSFEGPFYEQYF.

Concerning this clonotype itself: No conserved phenylalanine or tryptophan is present at the end of the CDR3, so a read error is the likely explanation. The CDR3 DNA follows: TGCGCCAGCAGCCAAGCCCTCCTATATACGCAGTATTAT. This gives the protein CASSQALLYTQYY. This rearrangement joins TRBV4-1 to TRBJ2-3; D is unclear. The ends were cut back, 1 base at V and 7 bases at J, with 9 bases in the middle. Germline V CDR1 and CDR2: MGHRA, YSYEKL. The length of the CDR3 is 13 residues.

This clonotype was seen once. A read error may produce the germline difference seen at one junction end. The chain joins TRBV6-2 or TRBV6-3 to TRBJ2-7; D not certain. The CDR3 is 15 residues long. The germline V gene encodes CDR1 MNHEY and CDR2 SVGEGT. CDR3 nucleotide sequence: TGTGCCAGCAGTCACTCGAGCGATGGCGTAAACGAACAGTACTTC. Amino acid sequence: CASSHSSDGVNEQYF.

The chain couples TRBV18 to TRBJ2-7, with D unresolved. Trimming stripped 3 bases from V and 4 bases from J, with 13 bases between. CDR1 is KGHSH, CDR2 LQKENI, per germline. The length of the CDR3 is 14 residues. CDR3 nucleotide sequence: TGTGCCAGCTCACCGATAGGGCTAGTGTACGAGCAGTACTTC. Protein sequence: CASSPIGLVYEQYF.

CDR3 sequence reads: CASSQLAGGYNEQFF. DNA for the CDR3: TGTGCCAGCAGTCAACTAGCGGGAGGTTACAATGAGCAGTTCTTC. The chain couples TRBV6-5 to TRBJ2-1; 12 bases are a match to TRBD2. Germline CDR1 MNHEY, CDR2 SVGAGI. V dropped 5 bases and J dropped 4; count of bases not matched to a gene: 3. This CDR3 has 15 residues.

To note about this clonotype: A read error may produce the germline difference seen at one junction end. V gene TRBV6-2 or TRBV6-3 combines with J gene TRBJ2-1; TRBD1 agrees at 9 bases. Germline V gene lookup returns CDR1 MNHEY and CDR2 SVGEGT. This CDR3 region has 18 residues. The CDR3 region is CASSPGTGTPISYSEQFF. The DNA for the CDR3 is TGTGCCAGCAGTCCCGGGACAGGGACTCCCATCTCCTACAGTGAGCAGTTCTTC.

The rearrangement links TRBV10-3 to TRBJ2-2; D is possibly TRBD1 (5 bases). Germline CDR1 reads ENHRY; CDR2 reads SYGVKD. This CDR3 region has 13 residues. The ends were cut back, 5 bases at V and 5 bases at J, with 9 bases in the middle. The CDR3 spells CAISKQDTGELFF. The CDR3 DNA reads as TGTGCCATCAGTAAACAGGATACCGGGGAGCTGTTTTTT.

Details on this clonotype: With a much larger clone just one base away, this may be a read error. The V call is TRBV28, the J call TRBJ2-7; TRBD1 aligns across 8 bases. The J segment lost 6 bases and the V segment lost 7 bases, leaving 11 bases of the junction unmatched. CDR3 length: 14 amino acids. Per germline, CDR1 MDHEN and CDR2 SYDVKM. CDR3: CASNRGQVLCEQYF. The CDR3 bases are TGTGCCAGCAACCGGGGACAGGTCCTTTGCGAGCAGTACTTC.

The rearrangement uses TRBV7-8 and TRBJ2-1; D is ambiguous. The CDR3 totals 15 residues. Trimming took 1 base from V and 4 from J, leaving 11 bases between them. Germline values: CDR1 SGHVS, CDR2 FQNEAQ. DNA for the CDR3: TGTGCCAGCAGCTTAGGGATTCCTAATTACAATGAGCAGTTCTTC. Amino acid sequence: CASSLGIPNYNEQFF.

As to this clonotype: A junction boundary mismatches the germline segment, possibly from a read error. The J gene is TRBJ2-7, the V gene TRBV4-2; 8 nucleotides match TRBD2. Germline assignment: CDR1 LGHNA and CDR2 YNFKEQ. The CDR3 loop spans 16 amino acids. The CDR3: CASSQAVSGVSYKQYF. The CDR3 region has the DNA TGTGCCAGCAGCCAAGCGGTTAGCGGGGTTTCCTACAAGCAATACTTC.